The rows below give T cell receptor beta chains drawn from one sample of a study of shared clonotypes between healthy human individuals. Measured with immunoSEQ multiplex PCR; TCRdb has only the in-frame clones, and not every one. Of about 610,000 clones in the sample, 97% were seen once. The sample was naive CD4+ T cells sorted from blood. All receptors derive from a woman aged 30 to 39 in good health. Each CDR3 is given with its conserved first and last residue. Each record gives: D gene, J gene, V gene, clone size, CDR3 protein, CDR3 DNA. D genes are given only for firm matches. Clone sizes are given selectively: once, few, many, or a class where the clone is expanded.

- TRBJ2-1 TRBV5-1 - CASSLGNRVGDEQFF TGCGCCAGCAGCTTGGGGAACAGGGTGGGTGATGAGCAGTTCTTC
TRBD1 TRBJ1-5 TRBV27 - CASKPGTGAGQPQHF TGTGCCAGCAAACCCGGGACAGGGGCGGGTCAGCCCCAGCATTTT
TRBD2 TRBJ2-3 TRBV19 - CASSLAGGPQDTQYF TGTGCCAGTAGTCTAGCGGGAGGGCCCCAAGATACGCAGTATTTT
TRBD1 TRBJ2-2 TRBV28 - CASSFGQGTTGELFF TGTGCCAGCAGTTTTGGACAGGGGACCACCGGGGAGCTGTTTTTT
- TRBJ1-1 TRBV29-1 - CSGGPGEAFF TGCAGCGGGGGACCGGGTGAAGCTTTCTTT
TRBD2 TRBJ2-7 TRBV6-6 - CASSYSGSSGTYEQYF TGTGCCAGCAGTTACAGCGGGTCTAGCGGGACGTACGAGCAGTACTTC
TRBD2 TRBJ2-4 TRBV29-1 - CSVGGTGGPKYF TGCAGCGTTGGGGGGACGGGAGGTCCCAAGTACTTC
- TRBJ1-5 TRBV28 - CASSLQNQPQHF TGTGCCAGCAGTTTACAGAATCAGCCCCAGCATTTT
- TRBJ2-2 TRBV14 once CASSQAGVSGGELFF TGTGCCAGCAGCCAAGCGGGAGTAAGTGGCGGGGAGCTGTTTTTT
- TRBJ2-1 TRBV7-9 - CASRAQRNEQFF TGTGCCAGCAGAGCTCAGCGGAATGAGCAGTTCTTC
- TRBJ1-1 TRBV4-1 - CASSQATLMNTEAFF TGCGCCAGCAGCCAAGCCACTTTAATGAACACTGAAGCTTTCTTT
TRBD1 TRBJ1-2 TRBV14 - CASSLDRGWRGYTF TGTGCCAGCAGCCTCGACAGGGGATGGCGAGGCTACACCTTC
- TRBJ2-1 TRBV5-1 - CASSYYSLSAYNEQFF TGCGCCAGCAGCTACTACAGCCTCTCGGCTTACAATGAGCAGTTCTTC
- TRBJ1-5 TRBV4-1 - CASSQDFTGRLPQHF TGCGCCAGCAGCCAAGATTTCACAGGGCGGTTGCCCCAGCATTTT
- TRBJ2-3 TRBV27 - CASSRGLATDTQYF TGTGCCAGCAGCCGGGGACTCGCCACAGATACGCAGTATTTT
- TRBJ1-2 TRBV6-5 - CASSLKGDQINYGYTF TGTGCCAGCAGTTTAAAGGGGGACCAAATTAACTATGGCTACACCTTC
TRBD2 TRBJ2-1 TRBV5-1 - CASSGGRTSGISYNEQFF TGCGCCAGCAGCGGGGGAAGGACTAGCGGGATCTCCTACAATGAGCAGTTCTTC
TRBD2 TRBJ2-5 TRBV6-1 - CASSEVVAGQETQYF TGTGCCAGCAGTGAAGTGGTAGCGGGACAAGAGACCCAGTACTTC
- TRBJ2-7 TRBV27 - CASSYRGPYEQYF TGTGCCAGCAGTTATCGGGGCCCCTACGAGCAGTACTTC
TRBD1 TRBJ1-2 TRBV5-1 - CASSQTGPSGYTF TGCGCCAGCAGCCAGACAGGGCCAAGTGGCTACACCTTC
- TRBJ1-1 TRBV28 once CASSFVGWNTEAFF TGTGCCAGCAGTTTCGTGGGCTGGAACACTGAAGCTTTCTTT
- TRBJ1-4 TRBV6-1 - CASKPGNEKLFF TGTGCCAGCAAGCCTGGAAATGAAAAACTGTTTTTT
- TRBJ2-2 TRBV18 once CASSPPSYTGELFF TGTGCCAGCTCACCACCCAGTTACACCGGGGAGCTGTTTTTT
- TRBJ2-7 TRBV28 - CASSGDGTYEQYF TGTGCCAGCAGCGGTGACGGGACCTACGAGCAGTACTTC
TRBD2 TRBJ2-1 TRBV4-1 - CASSQRSASGSPYNEQFF TGCGCCAGCAGCCAACGTAGCGCTAGCGGGAGCCCTTACAATGAGCAGTTCTTC
- TRBJ1-5 TRBV9 - CASAGGFGNQPQHF TGTGCCAGCGCAGGTGGGTTTGGCAATCAGCCCCAGCATTTT
- TRBJ1-1 TRBV7-8 - CASSFSLIGVVAEAFF TGTGCCAGCAGCTTTTCTCTCATTGGGGTGGTGGCTGAAGCTTTCTTT
- TRBJ2-2 TRBV12-5 - CASGLNTGELFF TGTGCTAGTGGTTTGAACACCGGGGAGCTGTTTTTT
- TRBJ1-1 TRBV6-1 - CASSEQSSRDTEAFF TGTGCCAGCAGTGAACAAAGTAGTAGGGACACTGAAGCTTTCTTT
TRBD2 TRBJ2-5 TRBV7-9 - CASSLGEGLAGRTQYF TGTGCCAGCAGCTTAGGGGAGGGACTAGCGGGCCGCACCCAGTACTTC
- TRBJ1-5 TRBV28 - CASSLDTNQPQHF TGTGCCAGCAGTCTGGACACCAATCAGCCCCAGCATTTT
- TRBJ1-1 TRBV18 few CASSPNTVTEAFF TGTGCCAGCTCACCAAATACAGTCACTGAAGCTTTCTTT
- TRBJ2-7 TRBV6-5 - CASSYSVQVREQYF TGTGCCAGCAGTTACTCGGTCCAGGTCCGTGAGCAGTACTTC
- TRBJ1-3 TRBV5-1 - CASSPHSGNTIYF TGCGCCAGCAGCCCTCACTCTGGAAACACCATATATTTT
- TRBJ1-1 TRBV19 - CASREQNTEAFF TGTGCCAGTAGGGAACAGAACACTGAAGCTTTCTTT
- TRBJ1-4 TRBV5-5 - CASSLGTFEKLFF TGTGCCAGCAGCTTGGGAACGTTTGAAAAACTGTTTTTT
TRBD2 TRBJ2-1 TRBV5-1 - CASTRTSSSYNEQFF TGCGCCAGCACCAGGACTAGCAGCTCCTACAATGAGCAGTTCTTC
- TRBJ1-3 TRBV28 - CASRIDGNTIYF TGTGCCAGCAGGATCGACGGAAACACCATATATTTT
TRBD2 TRBJ2-7 TRBV19 - CASSQPTSGRAGSDYEQYF TGTGCCAGTAGCCAACCGACTAGCGGGAGGGCCGGTAGCGACTACGAGCAGTACTTC
- TRBJ2-2 TRBV2 - CASEAHQRNTGELFF TGTGCCAGCGAGGCGCATCAGCGGAACACCGGGGAGCTGTTTTTT
- TRBJ2-7 TRBV6-6 - CASSREGQGAYEQYF TGTGCCAGCAGTCGGGAGGGCCAGGGGGCCTACGAGCAGTACTTC